These 10 T cell receptor beta chains came from one sample sequenced in a study of shared clonotypes between healthy human individuals. The repertoire was sequenced with immunoSEQ multiplex PCR; TCRdb's copy has only in-frame clones and lacks some. The sample has approximately 350,000 clones, over 65% seen once. Input material: memory CD4+ T cells sorted from blood. The subset: CD45RA-negative fraction. These receptors all come from a man aged 25-45 years in good health.

This chain links TRBV11-3 with TRBJ1-2; 11 bases line up with TRBD1. V shed 5 bases and J 5 bases; nucleotides not matched to a gene: 7. Germline V CDR1 and CDR2: SGHNT, YENEEA. The CDR3 sequence is 15 residues long. For the CDR3, the DNA is TGTGCCAGCAGCACCCGGACAGGGGGCAGGTATGGCTACACCTTC. It codes for CASSTRTGGRYGYTF.

The chain uses TRBV29-1 and TRBJ2-3, with D perhaps TRBD2 (6 bases). The CDR3 spans 15 residues. Germline V lookup: CDR1 SQVTM, CDR2 ANQGSEA. Trimming left V 4 bases short and J 0 bases short, with 14 bases between. The CDR3 here is CSVVTAGASTDTQYF. DNA of the CDR3: TGCAGCGTTGTGACAGCGGGCGCTAGCACAGATACGCAGTATTTT.

This chain uses TRBV11-3 with TRBJ2-6; no clear D gene. Germline lookup yields CDR1 SGHNT and CDR2 YENEEA. V was shortened by 0 bases and J by 0 bases, with 3 bases between the two germline ends. CDR3 length: 15 amino acids. CDR3 DNA: TGTGCCAGCAGCTTAGACAGCTCTGGGGCCAACGTCCTGACTTTC. Amino acid sequence: CASSLDSSGANVLTF. The full variable domain, rest sourced from reference TRBV11-3 and TRBJ2-6, is EAGVVQSPRYKIIEKKQPVAFWCNPISGHNTLYWYLQNLGQGPELLIRYENEEAVDDSQLPKDRFSAERLKGVDSTLKIQPAELGDSAVYLCASSLDSSGANVLTFGAGSRLTVL.

The chain couples TRBV5-6 to TRBJ2-2; D possibly corresponds to TRBD1 (6 bases). There are 16 residues in the CDR3. Germline lookup yields CDR1 SGHDT and CDR2 YYEEEE. Trimming took off 1 base at V and 0 bases at J, with 10 bases between the two ends. CDR3 sequence (DNA): TGTGCCAGCAGCTTGTATCGGACAGCGAACACCGGGGAGCTGTTTTTT. Encoded protein: CASSLYRTANTGELFF.

This rearrangement joins TRBV5-6 to TRBJ2-2, with unresolved D. The germline V and J ends were trimmed by 2 bases and 2 bases, with 10 bases remaining between them. The CDR3 runs 15 residues. Germline CDR1 SGHDT, CDR2 YYEEEE. The CDR3 bases are TGTGCCAGCAGCTTCCTAGGACCTAACACCGGGGAGCTGTTTTTT. Protein product: CASSFLGPNTGELFF.

The chain links TRBV12-5 to TRBJ2-5; TRBD2 is a possible D gene (5 bases). The CDR3 is 12 residues long. The V end was cut by 6 bases, the J end by 7 bases, with 12 bases between. CDR1 LGHNT and CDR2 FRNRAP come from the germline V gene. The CDR3 reads CASGLDRGTQYF. CDR3 DNA: TGTGCTAGTGGGCTGGATCGGGGGACCCAGTACTTC. The full variable domain, completed using reference TRBV12-5 and TRBJ2-5, is DARVTQTPRHKVTEMGQEVTMRCQPILGHNTVFWYRQTMMQGLELLAYFRNRAPLDDSGMPKDRFSAEMPDATLATLKIQPSEPRDSAVYFCASGLDRGTQYFGPGTRLLVL.

The chain is built from TRBV5-1 and TRBJ2-3, with TRBD1 matching 7 bases. Trimming at V came to 2 bases and at J to 6 bases, leaving 6 bases not matched to a gene. CDR1 SGHRS and CDR2 YFSETQ come from the germline V gene. The CDR3 has 14 residues. The CDR3 protein is CASSFDRVGDTQYF. The CDR3 DNA is TGCGCCAGCAGCTTCGACAGGGTCGGCGATACGCAGTATTTT.

This clone was picked up one time. The CDR3 sequence: CASSPRERETQYF. The CDR3 DNA reads TGTGCCAGCAGCCCGAGGGAACGAGAGACCCAGTACTTC. The V call is TRBV7-2, the J call TRBJ2-5; D might be TRBD2 (5 bases). Germline CDR1 and CDR2: SGHTA and FQGNSA. V was shortened by 5 bases and J by 4 bases, with 11 bases between the two germline ends. CDR3 length: 13 amino acids.

The chain recombines TRBV11-2 with TRBJ2-5, with a tentative D call TRBD2 (7 bases). The germline V gene encodes CDR1 SGHAT and CDR2 FQNNGV. The CDR3 spans 15 residues. The V end lost 5 bases, the J end lost 2 bases, and 15 bases lay between the germline ends. CDR3 sequence reads: CASSPGAGEQETQYF. The CDR3 DNA follows: TGTGCCAGCAGCCCGGGGGCGGGAGAACAAGAGACCCAGTACTTC.

This clone was observed a handful of times. The V gene is TRBV27, the J gene TRBJ1-5; TRBD1 might be the D (5 bases). V gave up 5 bases and J gave up 8 bases, with 16 bases separating them. The germline gives CDR1 MNHEY, CDR2 SMNVEV (reference sequence). The CDR3 runs to 14 residues. The CDR3 reads CASSPTGDSKPQHF. The CDR3 nucleotides are TGTGCCAGCAGTCCAACGGGTGACAGTAAGCCCCAGCATTTT.